This T cell receptor (beta chain) was found in a study of T cells in Graves' hyperthyroidism and ophthalmopathy. The table lists this clonotype with many counts. Amplified TCR beta CDR3 regions came from RNA transcripts. TCR CDR3 regions were first amplified by RT-PCR with HTBI primers. TCRdb ran MiXCR on the multiplex PCR reads and lists one entry per CDR3 protein. This table holds some 620,000 distinct CDR3 sequences, 15% to 20% found once. V shed 1 base and J shed 2 bases, with 9 bases lying between them. CDR1 is LGHNT, CDR2 FRNRAP, per germline. The CDR3 contains 14 residues. The material sequenced was blood. The rearrangement links TRBV12-5 to TRBJ2-7; D possibly corresponds to TRBD2 (5 bases). This receptor was identified in a woman in her twenties or thirties with Graves' hyperthyroidism. CDR3 region: CASGLAGLTYEQYF. For the CDR3, the DNA is TGTGCTAGTGGTTTGGCCGGACTCACCTACGAGCAGTACTTC.